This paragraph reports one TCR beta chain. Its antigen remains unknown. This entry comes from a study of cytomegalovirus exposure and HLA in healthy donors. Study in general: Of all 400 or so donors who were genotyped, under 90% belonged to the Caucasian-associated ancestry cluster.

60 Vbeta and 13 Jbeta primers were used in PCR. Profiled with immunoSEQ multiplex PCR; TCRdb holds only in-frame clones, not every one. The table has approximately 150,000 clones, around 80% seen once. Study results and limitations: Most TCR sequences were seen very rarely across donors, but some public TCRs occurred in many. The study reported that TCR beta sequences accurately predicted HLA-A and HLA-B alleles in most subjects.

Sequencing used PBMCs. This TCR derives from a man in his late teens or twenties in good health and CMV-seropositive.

Here the CDR3 DNA reads TGCGCCAGCAGCACCCAGGACTATGGCTACACCTTC. This codes for CASSTQDYGYTF. The chain uses TRBV5-1 and TRBJ1-2; D is ambiguous. The CDR3 is 12 residues long. In germline, CDR1 is SGHRS, CDR2 YFSETQ. V lost 4 bases and J 3 bases, leaving 7 bases between the germline ends.